The subject of this entry is one T cell receptor beta chain. Sequenced by immunoSEQ multiplex PCR; TCRdb stores in-frame clones only, minus some. This table has 60,000 or so clones, 90% appearing once. This record belongs to a study of T cell changes during pregnancy in multiple sclerosis. The CDR3 is made up of 14 amino acids. The V segment lost 6 bases and the J segment 6 bases; nucleotides outside the gene matches: 7. Per the germline V gene, CDR1 is MNHEY and CDR2 is SMNVEV (reference sequence). Sequences were derived from peripheral blood, sampled in the second trimester of pregnancy. The chain is built from TRBV27 and TRBJ2-2; 7 bases are shared with TRBD1. The clonotype originates from a female donor in good health, enrolled as a control in a pregnancy study. This CDR3 reads CASSLTGLAGELFF. CDR3 in DNA: TGTGCCAGCAGCCTGACAGGGCTGGCCGGGGAGCTGTTTTTT.